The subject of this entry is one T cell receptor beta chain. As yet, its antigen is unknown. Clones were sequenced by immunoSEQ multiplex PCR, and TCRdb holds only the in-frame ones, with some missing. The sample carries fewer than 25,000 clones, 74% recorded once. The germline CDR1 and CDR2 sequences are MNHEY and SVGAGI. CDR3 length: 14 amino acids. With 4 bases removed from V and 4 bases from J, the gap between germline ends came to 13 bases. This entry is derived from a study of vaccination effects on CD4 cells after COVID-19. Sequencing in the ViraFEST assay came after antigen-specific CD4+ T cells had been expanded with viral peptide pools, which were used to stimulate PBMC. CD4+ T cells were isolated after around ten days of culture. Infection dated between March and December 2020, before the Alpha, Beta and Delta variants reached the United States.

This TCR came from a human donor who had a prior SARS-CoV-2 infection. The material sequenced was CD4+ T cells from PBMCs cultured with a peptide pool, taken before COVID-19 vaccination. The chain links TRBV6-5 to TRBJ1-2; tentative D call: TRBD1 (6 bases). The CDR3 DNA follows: TGTGCCAGCAGTTCCCAGACAGGACTCTATGGCTACACCTTC. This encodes CASSSQTGLYGYTF.